This T cell receptor beta chain was recovered during a study of siplizumab effects on memory and regulatory T cells. Study-wide findings and caveats: Under siplizumab, alloreactive sequences traced to unstimulated CD4+ memory cells were significantly reduced. Just a small share of alloreactive clones was traced back to unstimulated subsets.

Germline CDR1 SGHTA, CDR2 FQGTGA. Trimming at V came to 1 base and at J to 3 bases, leaving 5 bases not matched to a gene. The CDR3 runs to 17 residues. Sequencing used immunoSEQ multiplex PCR; TCRdb keeps in-frame clones, though not all of them. This sample carries tens of thousands of clones, roughly 96% of them seen once, and the ten largest clones take around 0.03%. Notes on this clone: Antigen specificity is unknown.

The receptor was derived from a human donor in good health. This chain uses TRBV7-3 with TRBJ2-3, with 12 bases that match TRBD2. The sample taken for sequencing was naive CD4+ T cells sorted from blood. The CDR3 spells CASSLSPSGGATDTQYF. The DNA of the CDR3 is TGTGCCAGCAGCTTAAGCCCTAGCGGGGGGGCAACAGATACGCAGTATTTT.